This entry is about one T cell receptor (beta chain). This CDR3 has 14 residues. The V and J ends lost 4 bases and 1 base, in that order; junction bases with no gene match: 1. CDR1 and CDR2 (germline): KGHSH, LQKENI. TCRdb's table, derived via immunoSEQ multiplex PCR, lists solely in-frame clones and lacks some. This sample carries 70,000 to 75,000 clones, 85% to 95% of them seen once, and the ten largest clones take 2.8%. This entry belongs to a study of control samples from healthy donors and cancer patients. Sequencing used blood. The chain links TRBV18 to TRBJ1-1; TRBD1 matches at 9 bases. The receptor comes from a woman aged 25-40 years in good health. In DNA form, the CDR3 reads TGTGCCAGCTCACTGGACAGGGGGAACACTGAAGCTTTCTTT. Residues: CASSLDRGNTEAFF.